This record covers a single TCR beta chain. Trimming cost V 2 bases and J 0 bases, with 10 bases left between them. There are 15 residues in the CDR3. CDR1 SEHNR and CDR2 FQNEAQ come from the germline V gene (reference sequence). Seattle patients were enrolled while actively infected and followed longitudinally. The data originate from a study of blood T cell repertoires in COVID-19. Across the study: Both acute and convalescent COVID-19 samples were obtained from the United States, Italy and Spain.

Clones were sequenced by immunoSEQ multiplex PCR, and TCRdb holds only the in-frame ones, with some missing. The sample has under 75,000 clones, just under 75% seen once. Material: peripheral blood. This TCR came from a woman in her 70s with COVID-19, enrolled during active disease. The genes are TRBV7-9 and TRBJ1-2, with a weak D call TRBD1 (6 bases). CDR3 sequence reads: CASSLHGDTNYGYTF. The CDR3 DNA follows: TGTGCCAGCAGCTTACACGGGGACACTAACTATGGCTACACCTTC. The variable domain in full, with the rest retrieved from reference TRBV7-9 and TRBJ1-2, is DTGVSQNPRHKITKRGQNVTFRCDPISEHNRLYWYRQTLGQGPEFLTYFQNEAQLEKSRLLSDRFSAERPKGSFSTLEIQRTEQGDSAMYLCASSLHGDTNYGYTFGSGTRLTVV.